The rows below give T cell receptor beta chains drawn from one sample of a study of technical replicates of blood from a handful of donors. This table comes from immunoSEQ multiplex PCR, and its TCRdb copy is limited to in-frame clones, with some not included. The sample has more than 95,000 clones, around 96% seen once; the top ten hold about 0.19%. Sample: T cells isolated from PBMCs. All receptors come from a human donor in good health. Each CDR3 is given with its conserved first and last residue. The D gene is left open where the match is weak. Expanded clones are given a class, and other clones once, few, many or no size at all.

D gene: TRBD1
V gene: TRBV11-1
clone size: NA
J gene: TRBJ2-7
CDR3 protein: CASSFRDRGTYEQYF
CDR3 DNA: TGTGCCAGCAGCTTCCGGGACAGGGGAACCTACGAGCAGTACTTC

D gene: NA
V gene: TRBV21-1
clone size: NA
J gene: TRBJ1-4
CDR3 protein: CANTRRGQGNEKLFF
CDR3 DNA: TGTGCTAACACCCGGCGGGGACAGGGGAATGAAAAACTGTTTTTT

D gene: TRBD1
V gene: TRBV5-1
clone size: NA
J gene: TRBJ2-6
CDR3 protein: CASSFVYRGSGANVLTF
CDR3 DNA: TGCGCCAGCAGCTTTGTTTACAGGGGCTCTGGGGCCAACGTCCTGACTTTC

D gene: TRBD2
V gene: TRBV9
clone size: NA
J gene: TRBJ2-1
CDR3 protein: CASSVGGSGTYNEQFF
CDR3 DNA: TGTGCCAGCAGCGTAGGCGGGAGTGGTACCTACAATGAGCAGTTCTTC

D gene: TRBD2
V gene: TRBV5-1
clone size: once
J gene: TRBJ2-3
CDR3 protein: CASSLAGEGGTQYF
CDR3 DNA: TGCGCCAGCAGCTTAGCGGGAGAGGGGGGTACGCAGTATTTT

D gene: NA
V gene: TRBV6-1
clone size: NA
J gene: TRBJ2-7
CDR3 protein: CAISDPGESSAYEQYF
CDR3 DNA: TGTGCCATCAGTGACCCAGGGGAATCATCGGCCTACGAGCAGTACTTC

D gene: NA
V gene: TRBV19
clone size: NA
J gene: TRBJ2-7
CDR3 protein: CASSIRGNEQYF
CDR3 DNA: TGTGCCAGTAGTATAAGGGGGAACGAGCAGTACTTC

D gene: NA
V gene: TRBV11-2
clone size: NA
J gene: TRBJ1-6
CDR3 protein: CASSFRGLGSSPLHF
CDR3 DNA: TGTGCCAGCAGCTTCAGGGGTCTCGGTAGTTCACCCCTCCACTTT

D gene: NA
V gene: TRBV5-6
clone size: NA
J gene: TRBJ2-5
CDR3 protein: CASSSQGQETQYF
CDR3 DNA: TGTGCCAGCAGCAGTCAGGGGCAAGAGACCCAGTACTTC

D gene: NA
V gene: TRBV5-4
clone size: NA
J gene: TRBJ1-6
CDR3 protein: CASSLGRGYPNSPLHF
CDR3 DNA: TGTGCCAGCAGCTTGGGCCGGGGGTACCCTAATTCACCCCTCCACTTT

D gene: TRBD1
V gene: TRBV29-1
clone size: NA
J gene: TRBJ1-3
CDR3 protein: CSVGFGQAVGNTIYF
CDR3 DNA: TGCAGCGTGGGTTTTGGACAGGCTGTTGGAAACACCATATATTTT

D gene: NA
V gene: TRBV28
clone size: few
J gene: TRBJ1-5
CDR3 protein: CASSPSRGQPQHF
CDR3 DNA: TGTGCCAGCAGTCCCTCAAGGGGGCAGCCCCAGCATTTT

D gene: NA
V gene: TRBV13
clone size: NA
J gene: TRBJ2-1
CDR3 protein: CASRSRGSYNEQFF
CDR3 DNA: TGTGCCAGCAGGTCCCGGGGTTCCTACAATGAGCAGTTCTTC

D gene: NA
V gene: TRBV10-3
clone size: NA
J gene: TRBJ1-2
CDR3 protein: CAISETGLNYGYTF
CDR3 DNA: TGTGCCATCAGTGAGACGGGACTCAACTATGGCTACACCTTC

D gene: TRBD1
V gene: TRBV28
clone size: NA
J gene: TRBJ1-2
CDR3 protein: CASSTPSTGTGGYTF
CDR3 DNA: TGTGCCAGCAGTACTCCCTCTACAGGGACAGGAGGCTACACCTTC

D gene: TRBD1
V gene: TRBV29-1
clone size: once
J gene: TRBJ2-1
CDR3 protein: CSVSGTGYYNEQFF
CDR3 DNA: TGCAGCGTCTCCGGGACAGGCTACTACAATGAGCAGTTCTTC

D gene: NA
V gene: TRBV7-2
clone size: NA
J gene: TRBJ2-7
CDR3 protein: CASSWGPPPTYEQYF
CDR3 DNA: TGTGCCAGCAGCTGGGGGCCCCCCCCTACGTACGAGCAGTACTTC

D gene: NA
V gene: TRBV29-1
clone size: NA
J gene: TRBJ2-3
CDR3 protein: CSVDNTQYF
CDR3 DNA: TGCAGCGTTGACAATACGCAGTATTTT

D gene: NA
V gene: TRBV19
clone size: NA
J gene: TRBJ2-1
CDR3 protein: CASTIPALAITEQFF
CDR3 DNA: TGTGCCAGTACCATCCCGGCACTAGCTATTACTGAGCAGTTCTTC

D gene: NA
V gene: TRBV4-1
clone size: once
J gene: TRBJ2-3
CDR3 protein: CASSQDAEVTFVTDTQYF
CDR3 DNA: TGCGCCAGCAGCCAAGATGCCGAGGTTACTTTTGTCACAGATACGCAGTATTTT

D gene: NA
V gene: TRBV2
clone size: NA
J gene: TRBJ1-1
CDR3 protein: CASGNRLNTEAFF
CDR3 DNA: TGTGCCAGCGGTAACAGGCTGAACACTGAAGCTTTCTTT

D gene: NA
V gene: TRBV28
clone size: NA
J gene: TRBJ1-2
CDR3 protein: CASSSGTPYGYTF
CDR3 DNA: TGTGCCAGCAGTTCCGGGACACCTTATGGCTACACCTTC

D gene: TRBD1
V gene: TRBV18
clone size: NA
J gene: TRBJ1-2
CDR3 protein: CASSPADRGYGYTF
CDR3 DNA: TGTGCCAGCTCACCAGCGGACAGGGGTTATGGCTACACCTTC

D gene: TRBD2
V gene: TRBV6-5
clone size: NA
J gene: TRBJ2-7
CDR3 protein: CASSYERDTSYEQYF
CDR3 DNA: TGTGCCAGCAGTTACGAGCGGGATACCTCCTACGAGCAGTACTTC

D gene: NA
V gene: TRBV14
clone size: NA
J gene: TRBJ2-7
CDR3 protein: CASSQWLYEQYF
CDR3 DNA: TGTGCCAGCAGCCAATGGCTCTACGAGCAGTACTTC

D gene: NA
V gene: TRBV27
clone size: NA
J gene: TRBJ2-7
CDR3 protein: CASSLAVTSYEQYF
CDR3 DNA: TGTGCCAGCAGTTTGGCAGTTACCTCCTACGAGCAGTACTTC

D gene: TRBD2
V gene: TRBV13
clone size: NA
J gene: TRBJ2-3
CDR3 protein: CASSILAGSTDTQYF
CDR3 DNA: TGTGCCAGCAGCATACTAGCGGGTAGCACAGATACGCAGTATTTT

D gene: TRBD1
V gene: TRBV12-5
clone size: NA
J gene: TRBJ2-2
CDR3 protein: CASGLVIPGGAGTGELFF
CDR3 DNA: TGTGCTAGTGGTTTGGTAATACCAGGGGGCGCAGGGACCGGGGAGCTGTTTTTT

D gene: NA
V gene: TRBV6-5
clone size: NA
J gene: TRBJ1-1
CDR3 protein: CASSYTGENTEAFF
CDR3 DNA: TGTGCCAGCAGTTACACGGGGGAGAACACTGAAGCTTTCTTT

D gene: TRBD2
V gene: TRBV10-3
clone size: NA
J gene: TRBJ2-1
CDR3 protein: CAISESSGTSFDEQFF
CDR3 DNA: TGTGCCATCAGTGAGTCCTCCGGGACTAGCTTCGATGAGCAGTTCTTC

D gene: NA
V gene: TRBV15
clone size: once
J gene: TRBJ2-2
CDR3 protein: CATSRPGADTGELFF
CDR3 DNA: TGTGCCACCTCTAGGCCAGGGGCGGACACCGGGGAGCTGTTTTTT

D gene: NA
V gene: TRBV7-8
clone size: NA
J gene: TRBJ2-1
CDR3 protein: CASSEGDPEQFF
CDR3 DNA: TGTGCCAGCAGCGAGGGGGATCCTGAGCAGTTCTTC

D gene: NA
V gene: TRBV9
clone size: NA
J gene: TRBJ2-7
CDR3 protein: CASSVEGGGYEQYF
CDR3 DNA: TGTGCCAGCAGCGTAGAGGGAGGCGGGTACGAGCAGTACTTC

D gene: NA
V gene: TRBV20-1
clone size: few
J gene: TRBJ1-1
CDR3 protein: CSARDGRGAFF
CDR3 DNA: TGCAGTGCTAGAGATGGAAGGGGAGCTTTCTTT

D gene: NA
V gene: TRBV10-1
clone size: once
J gene: TRBJ2-7
CDR3 protein: CASSNRAYEQYF
CDR3 DNA: TGCGCCAGCAGTAACCGGGCCTACGAGCAGTACTTC

D gene: TRBD1
V gene: TRBV27
clone size: NA
J gene: TRBJ2-5
CDR3 protein: CAGSLNRGETQYF
CDR3 DNA: TGTGCCGGCAGTTTAAACAGGGGAGAGACCCAGTACTTC

D gene: TRBD1
V gene: TRBV5-6
clone size: NA
J gene: TRBJ1-6
CDR3 protein: CASSPLDRDNSPLHF
CDR3 DNA: TGTGCCAGCAGCCCCTTAGACAGGGATAATTCACCCCTCCACTTT

D gene: NA
V gene: TRBV10-1
clone size: NA
J gene: TRBJ2-5
CDR3 protein: CASSGTTTLRETQYF
CDR3 DNA: TGCGCCAGCAGTGGGACTACCACCCTACGAGAGACCCAGTACTTC

D gene: NA
V gene: TRBV30
clone size: NA
J gene: TRBJ1-1
CDR3 protein: CAWKRMADTEAFF
CDR3 DNA: TGTGCCTGGAAGCGAATGGCGGACACTGAAGCTTTCTTT

D gene: TRBD2
V gene: TRBV4-1
clone size: NA
J gene: TRBJ2-7
CDR3 protein: CASSKWTSGSGPYEQYF
CDR3 DNA: TGCGCCAGCAGCAAATGGACTAGCGGGAGTGGGCCCTACGAGCAGTACTTC

D gene: TRBD1
V gene: TRBV5-4
clone size: NA
J gene: TRBJ1-4
CDR3 protein: CASSLHSLRDRGGSNEKLFF
CDR3 DNA: TGTGCCAGCAGCTTGCATAGTCTGCGGGACAGGGGAGGGTCAAATGAAAAACTGTTTTTT

D gene: NA
V gene: TRBV6-1
clone size: NA
J gene: TRBJ1-4
CDR3 protein: CASSFAGTTNEKLFF
CDR3 DNA: TGTGCCAGCAGTTTCGCGGGAACAACTAATGAAAAACTGTTTTTT

D gene: TRBD1
V gene: TRBV4-1
clone size: few
J gene: TRBJ1-1
CDR3 protein: CASSQPEGQDSEAFF
CDR3 DNA: TGCGCCAGCAGCCAACCAGAGGGACAGGACTCTGAAGCTTTCTTT

D gene: NA
V gene: TRBV5-1
clone size: NA
J gene: TRBJ1-2
CDR3 protein: CASSLEGGLSYGYTF
CDR3 DNA: TGCGCCAGCAGCTTGGAGGGCGGACTTAGCTATGGCTACACCTTC

D gene: TRBD1
V gene: TRBV11-2
clone size: NA
J gene: TRBJ1-4
CDR3 protein: CASSPGTVNEKLFF
CDR3 DNA: TGTGCCAGCAGCCCCGGGACAGTTAATGAAAAACTGTTTTTT

D gene: NA
V gene: TRBV27
clone size: NA
J gene: TRBJ1-1
CDR3 protein: CASSLAGFTEAFF
CDR3 DNA: TGTGCCAGCAGTTTAGCAGGCTTCACTGAAGCTTTCTTT

D gene: TRBD2
V gene: TRBV5-1
clone size: NA
J gene: TRBJ2-3
CDR3 protein: CASRLRAGGQDTQYF
CDR3 DNA: TGCGCCAGCCGACTCCGAGCGGGGGGACAAGATACGCAGTATTTT

D gene: NA
V gene: TRBV5-1
clone size: NA
J gene: TRBJ1-4
CDR3 protein: CASRPNLSGRGEKLFF
CDR3 DNA: TGCGCCAGCAGGCCGAACTTGAGTGGTAGGGGTGAAAAACTGTTTTTT

D gene: NA
V gene: TRBV2
clone size: NA
J gene: TRBJ1-2
CDR3 protein: CASSVSQLGNYGYTF
CDR3 DNA: TGTGCCAGCAGTGTAAGCCAACTAGGGAACTATGGCTACACCTTC